The 10 T cell receptor beta chains below all came from one sample that was sequenced in a study of molecular identifiers for immune sequencing clone quantification. One entry per CDR3 protein, called by TCRdb with MiXCR from the PCR reads. The sample contains 400,000 to 600,000 distinct CDR3 sequences, under 30% of which appear only once. Source material: naive CD8+ T cells from blood, with Jurkat cell RNA spiked in. Subset indicated: FACS-sorted CD8+CD4-CCR7+CD45RA+ naive T cells. These receptors originate from a human donor in good health. Some libraries in this study had Jurkat cell RNA spiked in.

This clonotype was picked up a small number of times. The chain employs TRBV6-6 and TRBJ1-5; D remains unclear. The ends were cut back, 5 bases at V and 5 bases at J, with 13 bases in the middle. CDR1 MNHNY and CDR2 SVGAGI come from the germline V gene (reference sequence). The CDR3 covers 14 residues. The CDR3 loop is CASSKAGPYQPQHF. CDR3 DNA sequence: TGTGCCAGCAGTAAAGCAGGTCCTTATCAGCCCCAGCATTTT.

This clonotype was seen many times. The rearrangement joins TRBV29-1 to TRBJ1-2, with D perhaps matching TRBD1 (6 bases). CDR1 SQVTM and CDR2 ANQGSEA come from the germline V gene. The CDR3 length is 11 residues. Trimming left V 7 bases short and J 4 bases short, with 10 bases between. The DNA of the CDR3 is TGCAGCGCCTGGACAGTCTATGGCTACACCTTC. Its protein is CSAWTVYGYTF.

The chain combines TRBV6-5 with TRBJ1-5; D is unresolved. The V gene's germline CDR1 is MNHEY and CDR2 SVGAGI. V lost 2 bases and J 1 base, leaving 12 bases between the germline ends. This CDR3 region has 16 residues. CDR3: CASSYPRSYSNQPQHF. As DNA, the CDR3 is TGTGCCAGCAGTTACCCCAGAAGCTACAGCAATCAGCCCCAGCATTTT.

This clonotype was detected many times. The CDR3 DNA reads as TGCAGCGTTGAAGGGGGGGATTACGAGCAGTACTTC. Protein sequence: CSVEGGDYEQYF. The V call is TRBV29-1, the J call TRBJ2-7; D perhaps matches TRBD2 (6 bases). The CDR3 covers 12 residues. CDR1 and CDR2 from the germline V gene are SQVTM and ANQGSEA. With 1 base removed from V and 4 bases from J, the gap between germline ends came to 8 bases.

V usage is TRBV18 and J usage is TRBJ2-6; 10 nucleotides agree with TRBD1. The V gene's germline CDR1 is KGHSH and CDR2 LQKENI. V lost 2 bases and J lost 0; bases outside the gene matches: 7. The CDR3 totals 19 residues. The CDR3 region is CASSPGVGQGFSGANVLTF. CDR3 nucleotide sequence: TGTGCCAGCTCACCAGGAGTGGGACAGGGGTTCTCTGGGGCCAACGTCCTGACTTTC.

This clonotype was seen repeatedly, ten times or more. The J gene is TRBJ2-1, the V gene TRBV4-3; no firm D call. Germline V gene lookup returns CDR1 LGHNA and CDR2 YSLEER. V was cut by 0 bases and J by 9 bases, with 9 bases left in between. The CDR3 consists of 13 residues. CDR3 DNA: TGCGCCAGCAGCCAAGATCGGTCGGGTGAGCAGTTCTTC. Protein product: CASSQDRSGEQFF.

This clonotype has ten or more counts. This rearrangement joins TRBV28 to TRBJ1-1; weak D call: TRBD1 (6 bases). The CDR3 runs to 13 residues. Germline V gene lookup returns CDR1 MDHEN and CDR2 SYDVKM. Trimming shortened V by 6 bases and J by 4 bases, and 12 bases separated the two germline ends. The CDR3 DNA sequence: TGTGCCAGCAGCTCAACAGGGAGCACTGAAGCTTTCTTT. As protein: CASSSTGSTEAFF.

As regards this clonotype: This could be a read error, since a much larger clone is one nucleotide away. The CDR3: CASSLGSEDEKLFF. CDR3 coding DNA: TGTGCCAGCAGCTTAGGATCCGAGGATGAAAAACTGTTTTTT. V gene TRBV7-6 combines with J gene TRBJ1-4; D call uncertain. V was pared by 1 base and J by 6 bases, with 9 bases between. Germline V gives CDR1 SGHVS, CDR2 FNYEAQ. CDR3 size: 14 residues.

This clonotype was recorded many times. V and J are TRBV28 and TRBJ1-5; D is perhaps TRBD1 (6 bases). The CDR3 totals 13 residues. Trimming left V 5 bases short and J 5 bases short, with 10 bases between. CDR1 is MDHEN, CDR2 SYDVKM, per germline. The CDR3 nucleotides are TGTGCCAGCAGTCCCGCAGGGGATCAGCCCCAGCATTTT. Translating it yields CASSPAGDQPQHF.

To note about this clonotype: A much larger clone differs from this one at a single base, so this may be a read error. The chain links TRBV15 to TRBJ1-1, with D possibly matching TRBD1 (6 bases). The germline V gene has CDR1 LNHNV and CDR2 YYDKDF (reference sequence). This CDR3 spans 14 amino acids. Written as DNA, the CDR3 is TGTGCCACCAGCAGAGATTACGGGGGGGCTGACGCTTTCTTT. Amino acid sequence: CATSRDYGGADAFF.